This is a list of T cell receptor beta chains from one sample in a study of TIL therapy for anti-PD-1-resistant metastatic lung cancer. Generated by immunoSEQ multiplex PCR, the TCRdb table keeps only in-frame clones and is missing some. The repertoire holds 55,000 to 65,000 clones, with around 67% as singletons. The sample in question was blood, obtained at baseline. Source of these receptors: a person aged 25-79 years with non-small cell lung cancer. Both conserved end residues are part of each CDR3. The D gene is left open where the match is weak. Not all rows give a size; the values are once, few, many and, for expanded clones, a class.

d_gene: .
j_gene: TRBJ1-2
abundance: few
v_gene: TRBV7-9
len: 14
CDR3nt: TGTGCCAGCAGCTTAGAGCAGAGCAACTATGGCTACACCTTC
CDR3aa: CASSLEQSNYGYTF

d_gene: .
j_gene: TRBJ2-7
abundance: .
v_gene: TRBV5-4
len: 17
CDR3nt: TGTGCCAGCAGCTTGGGTCGGGGGGCGCTTTTATACAACGAGCAGTACTTC
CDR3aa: CASSLGRGALLYNEQYF

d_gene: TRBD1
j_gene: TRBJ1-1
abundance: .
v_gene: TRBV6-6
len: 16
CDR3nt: TGTGCCAGCAGTTACGCGACAGGGTTAGGGAACACTGAAGCTTTCTTT
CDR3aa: CASSYATGLGNTEAFF

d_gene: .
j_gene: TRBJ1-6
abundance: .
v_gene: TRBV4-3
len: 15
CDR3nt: TGCGCCAGCAGCCTAACGGAGGTTCAGAATTCACCCCTCCACTTT
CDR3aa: CASSLTEVQNSPLHF

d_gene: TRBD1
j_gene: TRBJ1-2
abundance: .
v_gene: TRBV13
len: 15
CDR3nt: TGTGCCAGCAGCTTAGGGGGACAGGGGGTTGGTGGCTACACCTTC
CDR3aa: CASSLGGQGVGGYTF

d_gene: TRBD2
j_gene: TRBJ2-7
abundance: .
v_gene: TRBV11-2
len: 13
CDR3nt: TGTGCCAGCGAGGGTAGCGGGAGCGACGAGCAGTACTTC
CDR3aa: CASEGSGSDEQYF

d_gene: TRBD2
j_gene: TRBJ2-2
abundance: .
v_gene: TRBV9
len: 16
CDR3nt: TGTGCCAGCAGCGCGGGACTAGCGGGGAACACCGGGGAGCTGTTTTTT
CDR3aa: CASSAGLAGNTGELFF

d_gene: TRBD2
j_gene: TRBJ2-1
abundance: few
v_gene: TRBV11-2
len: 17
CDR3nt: TGTGCCAGCAGCTTAGGGAGACTAGCGGGGGGGCAACGGGAGCAGTTCTTC
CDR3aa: CASSLGRLAGGQREQFF

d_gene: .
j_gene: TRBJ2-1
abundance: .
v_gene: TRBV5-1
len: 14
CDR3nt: TGCGCCAGCAGGAAGGAGCCCTCCTACAATGAGCAGTTCTTC
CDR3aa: CASRKEPSYNEQFF

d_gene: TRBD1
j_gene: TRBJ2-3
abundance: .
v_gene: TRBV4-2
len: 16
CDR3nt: TGTGCCAGCAGCCCGGGGGACAGGGGAATGGCAGATACGCAGTATTTT
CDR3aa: CASSPGDRGMADTQYF

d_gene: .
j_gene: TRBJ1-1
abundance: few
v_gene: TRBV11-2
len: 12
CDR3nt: TGTGCCAGCAGCTTGTTGCACACTGAAGCTTTCTTT
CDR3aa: CASSLLHTEAFF

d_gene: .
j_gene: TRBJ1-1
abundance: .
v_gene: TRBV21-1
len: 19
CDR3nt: TGTGCCAGCAGCAAAAAAAGGCGACCTTATGACAGGATGAACACTGAAGCTTTCTTT
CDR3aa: CASSKKRRPYDRMNTEAFF

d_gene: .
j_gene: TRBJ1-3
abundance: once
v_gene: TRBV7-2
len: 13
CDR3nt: TGTGCCAGCAGCCCATACTCTGGAAACACCATATATTTT
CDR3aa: CASSPYSGNTIYF

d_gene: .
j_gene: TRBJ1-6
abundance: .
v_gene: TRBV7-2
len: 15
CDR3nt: TGTGCCAGCAGCTCCCCCCGACTCCGAAATTCACCCCTCCACTTT
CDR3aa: CASSSPRLRNSPLHF

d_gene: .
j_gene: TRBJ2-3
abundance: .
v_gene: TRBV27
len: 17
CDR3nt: TGTGCCAGCAGTTTAATTGGGGCGGGTAGTATCGCGGATACGCAGTATTTT
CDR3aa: CASSLIGAGSIADTQYF

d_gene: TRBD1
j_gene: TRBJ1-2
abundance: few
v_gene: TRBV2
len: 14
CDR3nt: TGTGCCAGCAGCGAGCGGACAGGGACCTATGGCTACACCTTC
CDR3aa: CASSERTGTYGYTF

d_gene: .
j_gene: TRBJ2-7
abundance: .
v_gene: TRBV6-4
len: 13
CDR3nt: TGTGCCAGCAGTAAGGGTCCGACCTACGAGCAGTACTTC
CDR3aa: CASSKGPTYEQYF

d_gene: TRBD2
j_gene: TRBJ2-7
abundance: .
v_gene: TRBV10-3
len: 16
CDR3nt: TGTGCCATCAGTGAAACTAGCGGGAGCGGCTCCTACGAGCAGTACTTC
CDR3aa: CAISETSGSGSYEQYF

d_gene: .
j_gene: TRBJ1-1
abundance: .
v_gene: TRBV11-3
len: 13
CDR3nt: TGTGCCAGCAGCTTAGTTCCAAACACTGAAGCTTTCTTT
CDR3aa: CASSLVPNTEAFF

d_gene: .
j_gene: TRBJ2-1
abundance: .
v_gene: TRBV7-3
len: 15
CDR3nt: TGTGCCAGCAGCCAGGACTATTCTTCCTACAATGAGCAGTTCTTC
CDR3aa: CASSQDYSSYNEQFF

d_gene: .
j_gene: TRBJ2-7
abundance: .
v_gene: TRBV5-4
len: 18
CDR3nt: TGTGCCAGCAGCTTGGATTTGGCGGAGGGGTTCGCCCCCTACGAGCAGTACTTC
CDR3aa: CASSLDLAEGFAPYEQYF

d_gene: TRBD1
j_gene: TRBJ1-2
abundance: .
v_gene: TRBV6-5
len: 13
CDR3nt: TGTGCCAGCAGTGAAGACAGGGTGTATGGCTACACCTTC
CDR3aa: CASSEDRVYGYTF

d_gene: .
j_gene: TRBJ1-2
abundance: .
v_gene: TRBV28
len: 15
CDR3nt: TGTGCCAGCAGTCCCTGGGGCGCAGCTAACTATGGCTACACCTTC
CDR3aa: CASSPWGAANYGYTF

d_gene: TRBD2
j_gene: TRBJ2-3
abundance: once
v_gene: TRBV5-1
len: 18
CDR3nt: TGCGCCAGCAGCTTGGTGGTTAGCGGGAGGGCCGGTACAGATACGCAGTATTTT
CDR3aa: CASSLVVSGRAGTDTQYF

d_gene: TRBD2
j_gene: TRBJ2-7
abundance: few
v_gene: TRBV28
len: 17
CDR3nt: TGTGCCAGCAGTTCCCAGTATAAGCGGGAGGGCCTCGACGAGCAGTACTTC
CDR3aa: CASSSQYKREGLDEQYF

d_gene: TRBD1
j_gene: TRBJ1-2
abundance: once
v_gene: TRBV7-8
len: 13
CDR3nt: TGTGCCAGCAGGGTGGACAGGGTGGGTGGCTACACCTTC
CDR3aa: CASRVDRVGGYTF

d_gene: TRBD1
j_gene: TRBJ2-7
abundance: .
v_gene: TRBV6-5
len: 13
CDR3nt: TGTGCCACTAGGGGGGACAGGGCCTACGAGCAGTACTTC
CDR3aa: CATRGDRAYEQYF

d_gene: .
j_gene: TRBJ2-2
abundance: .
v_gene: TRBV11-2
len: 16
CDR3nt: TGTGCCAGCAGCCCCAGGACTACCTCGAACACCGGGGAGCTGTTTTTT
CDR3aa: CASSPRTTSNTGELFF

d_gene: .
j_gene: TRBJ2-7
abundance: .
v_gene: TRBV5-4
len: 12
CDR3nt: TGTGCCAGCAGCGCCAAGGGCTACGAGCAGTACTTC
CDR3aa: CASSAKGYEQYF

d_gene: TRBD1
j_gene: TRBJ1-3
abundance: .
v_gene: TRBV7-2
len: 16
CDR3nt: TGTGCCAGCAGCTTCGACAGGGTGAGCTCTGGAAACACCATATATTTT
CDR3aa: CASSFDRVSSGNTIYF

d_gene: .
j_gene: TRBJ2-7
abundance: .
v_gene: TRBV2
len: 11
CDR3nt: TGTGCCAGCAGTCCCTTCGGCGAGCAGTACTTC
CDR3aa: CASSPFGEQYF

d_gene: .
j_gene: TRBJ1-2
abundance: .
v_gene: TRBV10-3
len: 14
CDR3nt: TGTGCCATCAGTGAGTCGGGCGGATTCTATGGCTACACCTTC
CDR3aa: CAISESGGFYGYTF